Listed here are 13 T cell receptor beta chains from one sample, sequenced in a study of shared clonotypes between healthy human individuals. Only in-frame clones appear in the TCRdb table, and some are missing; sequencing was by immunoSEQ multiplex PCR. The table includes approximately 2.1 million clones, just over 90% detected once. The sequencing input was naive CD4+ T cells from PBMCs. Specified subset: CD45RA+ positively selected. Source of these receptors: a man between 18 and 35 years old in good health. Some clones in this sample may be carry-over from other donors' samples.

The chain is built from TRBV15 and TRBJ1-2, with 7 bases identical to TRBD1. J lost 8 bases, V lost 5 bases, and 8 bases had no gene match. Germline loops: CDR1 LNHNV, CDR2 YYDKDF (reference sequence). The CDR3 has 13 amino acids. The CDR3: CATSPDRAGGYTF. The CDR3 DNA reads TGTGCCACCAGCCCCGACAGGGCGGGAGGCTACACCTTC.

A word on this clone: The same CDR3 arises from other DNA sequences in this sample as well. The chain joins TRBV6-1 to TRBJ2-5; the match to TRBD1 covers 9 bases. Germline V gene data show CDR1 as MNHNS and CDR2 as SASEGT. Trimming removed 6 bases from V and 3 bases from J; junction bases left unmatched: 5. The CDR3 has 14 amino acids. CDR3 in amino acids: CASRPGTGKETQYF. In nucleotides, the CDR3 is TGTGCCAGCAGGCCTGGGACAGGGAAAGAGACCCAGTACTTC.

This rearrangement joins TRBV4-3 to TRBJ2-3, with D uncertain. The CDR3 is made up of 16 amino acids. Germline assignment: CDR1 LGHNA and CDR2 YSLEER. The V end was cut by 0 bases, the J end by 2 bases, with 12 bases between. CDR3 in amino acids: CASSQDPRALTDTQYF. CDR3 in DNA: TGCGCCAGCAGCCAAGATCCCCGGGCGCTCACAGATACGCAGTATTTT.

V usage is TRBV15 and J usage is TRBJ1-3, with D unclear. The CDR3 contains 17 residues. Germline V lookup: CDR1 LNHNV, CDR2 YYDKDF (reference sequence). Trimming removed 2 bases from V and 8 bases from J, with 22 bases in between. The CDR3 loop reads CATSRPPGRREGDTIYF. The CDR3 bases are TGTGCCACCAGCAGACCTCCGGGCCGTCGGGAAGGAGACACCATATATTTT.

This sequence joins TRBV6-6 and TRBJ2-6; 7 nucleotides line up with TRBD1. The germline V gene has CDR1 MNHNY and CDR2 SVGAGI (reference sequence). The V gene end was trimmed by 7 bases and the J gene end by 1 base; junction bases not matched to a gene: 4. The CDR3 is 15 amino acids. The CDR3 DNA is TGTGCCAGCACTCTGACAGGGTCTGGGGCCAACGTCCTGACTTTC. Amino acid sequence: CASTLTGSGANVLTF.

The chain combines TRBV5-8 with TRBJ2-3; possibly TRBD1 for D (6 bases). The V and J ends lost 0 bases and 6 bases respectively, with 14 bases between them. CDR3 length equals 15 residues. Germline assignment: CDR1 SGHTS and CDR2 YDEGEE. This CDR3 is CASSLATGGYDTQYF. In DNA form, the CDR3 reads TGTGCCAGCAGCTTGGCGACAGGTGGCTACGATACGCAGTATTTT.

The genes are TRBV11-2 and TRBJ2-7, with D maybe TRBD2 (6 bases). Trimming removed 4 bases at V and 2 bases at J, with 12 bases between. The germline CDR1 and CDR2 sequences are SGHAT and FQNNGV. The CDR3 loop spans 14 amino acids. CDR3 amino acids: CASSSERATYEQYF. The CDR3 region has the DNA TGTGCCAGCAGCTCTGAGCGGGCAACCTACGAGCAGTACTTC.

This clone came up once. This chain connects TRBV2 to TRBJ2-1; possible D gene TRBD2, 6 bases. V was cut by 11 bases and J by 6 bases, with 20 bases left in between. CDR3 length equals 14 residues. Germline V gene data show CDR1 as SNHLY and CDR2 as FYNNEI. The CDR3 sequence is CAGRIYGSLNEQFF. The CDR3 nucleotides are TGTGCCGGGCGGATATACGGGAGCCTCAATGAGCAGTTCTTC.

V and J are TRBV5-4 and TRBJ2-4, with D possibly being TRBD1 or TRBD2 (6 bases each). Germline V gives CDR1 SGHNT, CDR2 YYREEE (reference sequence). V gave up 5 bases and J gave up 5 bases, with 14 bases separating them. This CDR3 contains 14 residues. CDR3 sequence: CASREGGSQNIQYF. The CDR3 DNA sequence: TGTGCCAGCAGGGAGGGGGGTTCCCAAAACATTCAGTACTTC. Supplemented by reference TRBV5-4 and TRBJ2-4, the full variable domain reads ETGVTQSPTHLIKTRGQQVTLRCSSQSGHNTVSWYQQALGQGPQFIFQYYREEENGRGNFPPRFSGLQFPNYSSELNVNALELDDSALYLCASREGGSQNIQYFGAGTRLSVL.

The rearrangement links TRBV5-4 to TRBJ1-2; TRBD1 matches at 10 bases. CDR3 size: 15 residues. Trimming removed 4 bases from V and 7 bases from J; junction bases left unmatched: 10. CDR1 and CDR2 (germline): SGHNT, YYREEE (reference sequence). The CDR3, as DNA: TGTGCCAGCAGCGCTCAGGACAGGGGGTTGGGTGGCTACACCTTC. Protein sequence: CASSAQDRGLGGYTF.

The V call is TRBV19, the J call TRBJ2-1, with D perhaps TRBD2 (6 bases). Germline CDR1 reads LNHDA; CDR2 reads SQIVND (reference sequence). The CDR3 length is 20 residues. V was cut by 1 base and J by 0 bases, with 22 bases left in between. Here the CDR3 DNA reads TGTGCCAGTAGTATAGTGGCAACCAAGCGGGCCATGTTCTCCTACAATGAGCAGTTCTTC. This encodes CASSIVATKRAMFSYNEQFF.

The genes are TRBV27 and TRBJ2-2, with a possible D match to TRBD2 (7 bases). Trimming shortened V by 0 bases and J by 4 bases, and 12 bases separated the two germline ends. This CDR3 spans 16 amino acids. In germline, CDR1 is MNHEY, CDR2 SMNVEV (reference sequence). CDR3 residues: CASSLSGGRGTGELFF. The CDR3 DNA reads TGTGCCAGCAGTTTATCGGGGGGGCGGGGCACCGGGGAGCTGTTTTTT.

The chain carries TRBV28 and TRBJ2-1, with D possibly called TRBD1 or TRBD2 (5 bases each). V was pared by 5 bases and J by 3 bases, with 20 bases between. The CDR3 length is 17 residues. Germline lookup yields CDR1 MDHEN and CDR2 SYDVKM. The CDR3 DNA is TGTGCCAGCAGTCCCCTCGGGGCAGGGCCCATCTACAATGAGCAGTTCTTC. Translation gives CASSPLGAGPIYNEQFF.